This T cell receptor beta chain was sequenced in a study of blood T cell repertoires in COVID-19. Turning to the study itself: The samples span acute and convalescent COVID-19 from the United States, Italy and Spain. T cells, B-cell-depleted T cells, or PBMCs provided the cDNA or gDNA that served as material.

The CDR3 has 15 amino acids. The germline gives CDR1 SGDLS, CDR2 YYNGEE. With V trimmed by 0 bases and J by 6 bases, 8 bases remained unmatched. This clone was observed once. Study processing details: Amplification from reference gene primers served as the basis for estimated nucleated cell counts. Sequencing was performed with immunoSEQ multiplex PCR; in TCRdb, only in-frame clones are kept and a portion is missing. The D gene and trimming were derived from the DNA, and the V and J assignments and clone size from that table. The table records about 180,000 clones, 80% to 90% of them present only once.

Sequences were obtained from peripheral blood. This clonotype was obtained from a human donor with active or convalescent COVID-19. The donor label of this sample is uncertain. V usage is TRBV9 and J usage is TRBJ1-2, with TRBD1 matching over 7 bases. The CDR3, as DNA: TGTGCCAGCAGCGTAGAGACAGGTACAGGGGATGGCTACACCTTC. This translates into CASSVETGTGDGYTF.